The next 30 T cell receptor beta chains were all read from a single sample in a study of T cells in Graves' hyperthyroidism and ophthalmopathy. Amplification of TCR beta CDR3 regions used RNA as the template. A first-round RT-PCR of the TCR CDR3 used the HTBI primer set. TCRdb passed the multiplex PCR reads through MiXCR, listing each CDR3 protein once. The repertoire holds more than 450,000 distinct CDR3 sequences, with 20% as singletons. Material: blood. The receptor set was obtained from a man between 40 and 49 years old with Graves' ophthalmopathy.

The sample holds a few counts of this clonotype. The chain uses TRBV13 and TRBJ1-2; 10 bases match TRBD1. The ends lost 5 bases at V and 6 bases at J; junction bases unmatched: 6. From germline, CDR1 is PRHDT and CDR2 FYEKMQ (reference sequence). The CDR3 is 14 residues long. CDR3 amino acids: CASSTTGGADGYTF. In nucleotides, the CDR3 is TGTGCCAGCAGCACGACAGGGGGCGCGGATGGCTACACCTTC.

This clonotype was seen a few times. This sequence joins TRBV10-3 and TRBJ1-1, with 7 bases that match TRBD1. V gave up 4 bases and J gave up 10 bases; unmatched junction bases: 6. The CDR3 covers 12 residues. CDR1 is ENHRY and CDR2 is SYGVKD in the germline V gene. The CDR3 spells CAISARTGVAFF. The DNA of the CDR3 is TGTGCCATCAGTGCCCGTACAGGGGTAGCTTTCTTT.

This clonotype was seen at least ten times. V and J are TRBV6-5 and TRBJ2-7; no definite D call. V lost 2 bases and J lost 5, with 19 bases in between. The CDR3 length is 16 residues. Per the germline V gene, CDR1 is MNHEY and CDR2 is SVGAGI. The CDR3 sequence is CASSYTTAVGMDEQYF. CDR3 bases: TGTGCCAGCAGTTACACCACGGCTGTGGGTATGGACGAGCAGTACTTC.

This clonotype has more than one count but fewer than ten. The chain couples TRBV9 to TRBJ2-3; the D gene could be TRBD1 or TRBD2 (5 bases each). The CDR3 length is 16 residues. In germline, CDR1 is SGDLS, CDR2 YYNGEE. V gave up 4 bases and J gave up 4 bases, with 19 bases separating them. CDR3 in amino acids: CASSTGPDQRADTQYF. The CDR3 bases are TGTGCCAGCAGCACAGGACCAGACCAGAGGGCAGATACGCAGTATTTT. Based on the CDR3 plus reference TRBV9 and TRBJ2-3, the full variable domain is DSGVTQTPKHLITATGQRVTLRCSPRSGDLSVYWYQQSLDQGLQFLIQYYNGEERAKGNILERFSAQQFPDLHSELNLSSLELGDSALYFCASSTGPDQRADTQYFGPGTRLTVL.

This clonotype was counted only a few times. V is TRBV6-1 and J is TRBJ2-3, with TRBD2 identical over 11 bases. The CDR3 loop spans 16 amino acids. Germline loops: CDR1 MNHNS, CDR2 SASEGT. After removal of 6 bases from V and 0 bases from J, the junction contained 5 bases not matched to a gene. The CDR3 is CASRAIAGGSTDTQYF. The CDR3 DNA sequence: TGTGCCAGCAGGGCGATAGCGGGGGGGAGCACAGATACGCAGTATTTT.

This clonotype came up a few times. The gene calls are TRBV7-9 and TRBJ1-2; a possible D gene is TRBD1 (6 bases). V was trimmed by 7 bases and J by 3 bases, leaving 6 bases between them. Per germline, CDR1 SEHNR and CDR2 FQNEAQ (reference sequence). This CDR3 region has 11 residues. Written as DNA, the CDR3 is TGTGCCAGCACAGGGGACTATGGCTACACCTTC. Protein: CASTGDYGYTF. The variable domain in full, completed from reference TRBV7-9 and TRBJ1-2, reads DTGVSQNPRHKITKRGQNVTFRCDPISEHNRLYWYRQTLGQGPEFLTYFQNEAQLEKSRLLSDRFSAERPKGSFSTLEIQRTEQGDSAMYLCASTGDYGYTFGSGTRLTVV.

This clonotype was counted only a few times. The V gene is TRBV19, the J gene TRBJ1-5, with TRBD1 as a possible D gene (6 bases). The V gene lost 4 bases and the J gene lost 6 bases, with 16 bases spanning the gap. Germline V CDR1 and CDR2: LNHDA, SQIVND (reference sequence). This CDR3 contains 15 residues. For the CDR3, the DNA is TGTGCCAGTAGTACCATGGGGGGCGTCGGTCAGCCCCAGCATTTT. Its translation is CASSTMGGVGQPQHF.

The chain employs TRBV30 and TRBJ1-2; D might be TRBD1 (5 bases). Germline V gene data show CDR1 as GTSNPN and CDR2 as SVGIG (reference sequence). CDR3 length: 14 amino acids. V lost 7 bases to trimming and J lost 2 bases, with 17 bases between them. The DNA of the CDR3 is TGTGCCTTGGCCCGGGACGACAAAAACTATGGCTACACCTTC. Residues: CALARDDKNYGYTF.

This clonotype was detected only a few times. The chain is built from TRBV28 and TRBJ2-3; 9 bases map to TRBD1. The germline CDR1 and CDR2 sequences are MDHEN and SYDVKM. The V segment lost 5 bases and the J segment 5 bases; nucleotides outside the gene matches: 5. This CDR3 has 14 residues. CDR3 in DNA: TGTGCCAGCAGTCCACAGGGGGCCATAGATACGCAGTATTTT. Protein sequence: CASSPQGAIDTQYF.

This clonotype has only a few counts. This sequence joins TRBV20-1 and TRBJ1-3; the D is unclear. This CDR3 comprises 14 residues. CDR1 is DFQATT and CDR2 is SNEGSKA in the germline V gene (reference sequence). Between the trimmed V and J ends, which lost 1 base and 3 bases, there was a span of 10 bases. CDR3 nucleotides: TGCAGTGCTAGAGGAGGGATGAGTGGAAACACCATATATTTT. Protein product: CSARGGMSGNTIYF.

This clonotype was recorded a few times. The chain is built from TRBV13 and TRBJ2-1; 7 nucleotides agree with TRBD2. The CDR3 is 14 residues long. V was pared by 7 bases and J by 8 bases, with 11 bases of the junction left unmatched. The germline V gene has CDR1 PRHDT and CDR2 FYEKMQ (reference sequence). The CDR3 spells CASTSGGVLYEQFF. In DNA, the CDR3 is TGTGCCAGCACCTCTGGGGGGGTCCTTTATGAGCAGTTCTTC.

V gene TRBV7-8 combines with J gene TRBJ2-7; weak D call: TRBD1 (5 bases). V lost 5 bases and J lost 1, with 9 bases in between. Germline V gene data show CDR1 as SGHVS and CDR2 as FQNEAQ. This CDR3 region has 13 residues. CDR3 in amino acids: CASSPWTSYEQYF. The CDR3 nucleotides are TGTGCCAGCAGCCCCTGGACATCCTACGAGCAGTACTTC.

CDR3: CASGYPPTGTSLKDTQYF. CDR3 DNA: TGTGCCAGCGGATACCCCCCTACCGGGACTAGCTTGAAAGATACGCAGTATTTT. This chain uses TRBV11-2 with TRBJ2-3; 9 nucleotides align to TRBD2. CDR1 SGHAT and CDR2 FQNNGV come from the germline V gene. J gave up 5 bases and V 8 bases, and 20 bases lay outside the gene matches. CDR3 length equals 18 residues.

This chain joins TRBV7-3 and TRBJ2-1; the D gene is possibly TRBD1 (5 bases). The ends were cut back, 2 bases at V and 2 bases at J, with 7 bases in the middle. There are 14 residues in the CDR3. Germline V CDR1 and CDR2: SGHTA, FQGTGA. In DNA, the CDR3 is TGTGCCAGCAGCTTACCAGGGACCTACAATGAGCAGTTCTTC. Translating it yields CASSLPGTYNEQFF. Full variable domain (rest looked up from reference TRBV7-3 and TRBJ2-1): GAGVSQTPSNKVTEKGKYVELRCDPISGHTALYWYRQSLGQGPEFLIYFQGTGAADDSGLPNDRFFAVRPEGSVSTLKIQRTERGDSAVYLCASSLPGTYNEQFFGPGTRLTVL.

V usage is TRBV12-3 or TRBV12-4 and J usage is TRBJ2-5; D call uncertain. The length of the CDR3 is 12 residues. V was trimmed by 6 bases and J by 7 bases, leaving 12 bases between them. The CDR3 DNA follows: TGTGCCAGCAGCCGGAACCCGGGGACCCAGTACTTC. This translates into CASSRNPGTQYF.

This clonotype was observed many times. The J gene is TRBJ2-7, the V gene TRBV28, with 11 bases identical to TRBD2. The CDR3 has 15 amino acids. Germline V lookup: CDR1 MDHEN, CDR2 SYDVKM. Trimming at V came to 6 bases and at J to 0 bases, leaving 4 bases not matched to a gene. CDR3 in DNA: TGTGCCAGCAGATCGACTAGCGGGATCTCCTACGAGCAGTACTTC. This gives the protein CASRSTSGISYEQYF.

V and J are TRBV7-2 and TRBJ1-2; D is ambiguous. V gave up 5 bases and J gave up 7 bases, with 11 bases separating them. From germline, CDR1 is SGHTA and CDR2 FQGNSA. The CDR3 runs 12 residues. Here the CDR3 reads CASSPDGLGYTF. CDR3 in DNA: TGTGCCAGCAGCCCGGACGGGCTTGGCTACACCTTC. The full variable domain, with the rest looked up from reference TRBV7-2 and TRBJ1-2, is GAGVSQSPSNKVTEKGKDVELRCDPISGHTALYWYRQSLGQGLEFLIYFQGNSAPDKSGLPSDRFSAERTGGSVSTLTIQRTQQEDSAVYLCASSPDGLGYTFGSGTRLTVV.

The V call is TRBV19, the J call TRBJ1-2, with 10 positions matching TRBD1. Germline CDR1 LNHDA, CDR2 SQIVND (reference sequence). V lost 6 bases, J lost 5 bases, and 6 bases stayed unmatched. This CDR3 is built from 14 residues. The CDR3: CASSHGTGDYGYTF. The CDR3 DNA reads TGTGCCAGTAGCCACGGGACAGGGGATTATGGCTACACCTTC.

The chain combines TRBV5-1 with TRBJ2-1; TRBD2 agrees at 11 bases. CDR1 and CDR2 (germline): SGHRS, YFSETQ. The ends lost 4 bases at V and 5 bases at J; junction bases unmatched: 5. The CDR3 length is 15 residues. The CDR3 is CASSPGLAAHNEQFF. CDR3 bases: TGCGCCAGCAGCCCGGGACTAGCGGCCCACAATGAGCAGTTCTTC. The full variable domain, its missing parts supplied by reference TRBV5-1 and TRBJ2-1, is KAGVTQTPRYLIKTRGQQVTLSCSPISGHRSVSWYQQTPGQGLQFLFEYFSETQRNKGNFPGRFSGRQFSNSRSEMNVSTLELGDSALYLCASSPGLAAHNEQFFGPGTRLTVL.

V gene TRBV20-1 combines with J gene TRBJ1-2, with TRBD1 matching over 11 bases. The CDR3 runs 16 residues. V lost 6 bases and J lost 2; bases outside the gene matches: 11. Germline V CDR1 and CDR2: DFQATT, SNEGSKA (reference sequence). CDR3 region: CSATGQGAAVNYGYTF. The CDR3 DNA sequence: TGCAGTGCCACCGGACAGGGGGCCGCCGTAAACTATGGCTACACCTTC.

The chain uses TRBV7-9 and TRBJ2-5; D is unclear. CDR3 size: 13 residues. In germline, CDR1 is SEHNR, CDR2 FQNEAQ (reference sequence). Trimming took off 4 bases at V and 9 bases at J, with 15 bases between the two ends. CDR3 amino acids: CASSSWQDVAQYF. CDR3 sequence (DNA): TGTGCCAGCAGCTCGTGGCAGGATGTGGCCCAGTACTTC.

The chain employs TRBV7-3 and TRBJ2-1, with D hard to call. The CDR3 is 15 residues long. The ends were cut back, 0 bases at V and 3 bases at J, with 9 bases in the middle. Germline CDR1 SGHTA, CDR2 FQGTGA. CDR3 coding DNA: TGTGCCAGCAGCTTAACCCGAACTAACTACAATGAGCAGTTCTTC. This encodes CASSLTRTNYNEQFF.

This clonotype came up a few times. J is TRBJ2-1 and V is TRBV30, with 7 bases lining up with TRBD2. Germline V CDR1 and CDR2: GTSNPN, SVGIG (reference sequence). Trimming at V came to 2 bases and at J to 4 bases, leaving 5 bases not matched to a gene. This CDR3 has 14 amino acids. The CDR3 protein is CAWSMASGYNEQFF. The CDR3 coding sequence is TGTGCCTGGAGTATGGCTAGCGGTTACAATGAGCAGTTCTTC.

V gene TRBV15 combines with J gene TRBJ2-2; D is unresolved. Germline-derived CDR1 and CDR2 are LNHNV and YYDKDF (reference sequence). This CDR3 is built from 13 residues. V was shortened by 1 base and J by 4 bases, with 4 bases between the two germline ends. The DNA of the CDR3 is TGTGCCACCAGCAGAGCTATCACCGGGGAGCTGTTTTTT. Protein product: CATSRAITGELFF. The variable domain in full, completed from reference TRBV15 and TRBJ2-2, reads DAMVIQNPRYQVTQFGKPVTLSCSQTLNHNVMYWYQQKSSQAPKLLFHYYDKDFNNEADTPDNFQSRRPNTSFCFLDIRSPGLGDTAMYLCATSRAITGELFFGEGSRLTVL.

This clonotype has only a few counts. The rearrangement uses TRBV24-1 and TRBJ1-2; D is unresolved. CDR3 length: 13 residues. The V and J ends lost 4 bases and 4 bases respectively, with 9 bases between them. Germline CDR1 reads KGHDR; CDR2 reads SFDVKD. CDR3 in amino acids: CATSDPNFYGYTF. The DNA for the CDR3 is TGTGCCACCAGTGACCCTAACTTCTATGGCTACACCTTC.

This clonotype was counted at least ten times. V is TRBV11-3 and J is TRBJ2-3; no clear D. The CDR3 extends over 13 amino acids. V dropped 3 bases and J dropped 2 bases, with 6 bases sitting between them. Germline V gene lookup returns CDR1 SGHNT and CDR2 YENEEA. Here the CDR3 DNA reads TGTGCCAGCAGCTTTGATCACACAGATACGCAGTATTTT. Its protein is CASSFDHTDTQYF.

In its sample, this clonotype was seen many times. The genes are TRBV2 and TRBJ1-2, with 7 bases identical to TRBD1. CDR1 and CDR2 from the germline V gene are SNHLY and FYNNEI. The J segment lost 9 bases and the V segment lost 6 bases, leaving 13 bases of the junction unmatched. The CDR3 has 14 residues. CDR3 amino acids: CASRSGTATLRYTF. In DNA form, the CDR3 reads TGTGCCAGCAGGTCCGGGACAGCCACCTTGCGCTACACCTTC.

The gene calls are TRBV28 and TRBJ2-3, with TRBD2 identical over 8 bases. CDR1 and CDR2 from the germline V gene are MDHEN and SYDVKM. There are 17 residues in the CDR3. Unmatched junction bases numbered 10, after V lost 2 bases and J lost 3 bases. This CDR3 is CASSLAAAGAATDTQYF. CDR3 coding DNA: TGTGCCAGCAGTTTAGCAGCAGCGGGAGCAGCGACAGATACGCAGTATTTT.

This clonotype was seen more than once but under ten times. The CDR3, as DNA: TGCAGTGCCCTCACCCTCGGACAGGAAGATGGCTACACCTTC. This translates into CSALTLGQEDGYTF. The rearrangement joins TRBV20-1 to TRBJ1-2, with TRBD1 matching 7 bases. CDR1 and CDR2 from the germline V gene are DFQATT and SNEGSKA (reference sequence). The CDR3 is 14 residues long. V shed 6 bases, J shed 6 bases, and the junction held 13 bases outside the gene matches.

This clonotype turned up a few times. J is TRBJ2-7 and V is TRBV3-1; perhaps TRBD2 as D (6 bases). The V gene lost 2 bases and the J gene lost 5 bases, with 13 bases spanning the gap. CDR3 length: 14 residues. Germline assignment: CDR1 LGHDT and CDR2 YNNKEL (reference sequence). The CDR3: CASSQTRLDHEQYF. CDR3 bases: TGTGCCAGCAGCCAAACCCGACTAGACCACGAGCAGTACTTC.